The rows below give T cell receptor beta chains drawn from one sample of a study of tumor and adjacent non-tumor tissue in lung cancer. MiXCR, run by TCRdb on the multiplex PCR reads, gives a single entry per CDR3 protein. The sample lists about 200,000 distinct CDR3 sequences, over 55% occurring once. Sequencing was carried out using lung tumor tissue. These receptors came from a man aged 55 to 70 with non-small cell lung cancer. Each CDR3 is given with its conserved first and last residue.

>17|TRBV11-1
CVSSLSRLAEGNNDQFF
>18|TRBV4-2
CASSQDQSGGAGRDTQYF
>16|TRBV6-1
CASSERWTGGWIEAFF
>14|TRBV20-1
CSELAGVSRYEQYF
>13|TRBV20-1
CSADRVWIDTQYF
>15|TRBV6-5
CANSRNSGDYNEQFF
>14|TRBV25-1
CTSHPRNTYNEQFF
>17|TRBV4-1
CASSWRLASGNQETQYF
>12|TRBV29-1
CSVRPNQEGYTF
>14|TRBV6-5
CASKGRGPSYEQYF
>15|TRBV11-2
CASNWGTRGDQPQHF
>15|TRBV12-3/TRBV12-4
CASREGTGRQETQYF
>18|TRBV28
CASSFLASDSRSTDTQYF
>14|TRBV2
CASIQTGETYGYTF
>18|TRBV12-3/TRBV12-4
CASSLSSLDGRESYEQYF
>16|TRBV4-2
CASSQDKTDPNEKLFF
>15|TRBV7-9
CASTPRGGLTDTQYF
>16|TRBV11-2
CASSSTKGGPEETQSF
>16|TRBV12-3/TRBV12-4
CASSLGTGGWMDEQYF
>15|TRBV20-1
CSAFPRGRGNQPQHF
>14|TRBV11-3
CASSLGGLNTEAFF
>17|TRBV2
CANRGRDITSSYNEQFF
>15|TRBV11-3
CASGLGRIGTDTRYF
>14|TRBV7-3
CASSLQEGAYEQYF
>13|TRBV12-3/TRBV12-4
CASSLTEKETQYF
>13|TRBV11-2
CASSARLNEKLFF
>14|TRBV6-1
CASRGGWINEKLFF
>12|TRBV20-1
CIPRTLGGPQHF
>14|TRBV6-2/TRBV6-3
CASMNPGLANEQYF
>15|TRBV6-5
CASGNGGVTRHEQYF
>19|TRBV6-2/TRBV6-3
CASSYPTGRGEYINQPQHF
>17|TRBV11-3
CASSASRQGITNEKLFF
>15|TRBV4-2
CASSLGGGDTGELFF
>14|TRBV20-1
CSVREPATNEKLFF
>12|TRBV5-1
CASSLGWTEAFF
>14|TRBV20-1
CSAATGTWAGELFF
>14|TRBV10-2
CASRPHRGGSPLLF
>12|TRBV11-3
CASSLEGDGYTF
>16|TRBV5-6
CTSSPDRGLSKNIQYF
>15|TRBV6-5
CTSSYLQGSNQPRHF
>14|TRBV11-1
CASSSRGRATEAFF
>15|TRBV11-1
CASSDPGDRVNIQCF
>14|TRBV11-2
CVSSMGVNTGELFF
>13|TRBV20-1
CSAGTGQSYGQYF
>17|TRBV28
CASSPAGGQGINQPQHF
>13|TRBV6-1
CASNTGVGETQYF
>14|TRBV11-2
CASSSRMYSYDYTF
>12|TRBV11-2
CASRLGTTELFF
>16|TRBV20-1
CSTRDPGQGERETQYF
>13|TRBV11-3
CATSFQWNTEVFF
>13|TRBV11-3
CASSRTSEHGYTF
>15|TRBV12-3/TRBV12-4
CASSLGRGATYEQYF
>15|TRBV12-3/TRBV12-4
CASSTNRGLYNEQFF
>13|TRBV20-1
CSVRGGLDSPLHF
>11|TRBV20-1
CSADWTDTQYF